The source of this T cell receptor beta chain is a study of CD8+ T cells in alopecia areata. Study observations and caveats: Especially in alopecia totalis/universalis, lesional scalp showed greater clonality than normal scalp did.

Once RNA had been extracted, it was reverse transcribed into cDNA to act as the sequencing template. The repertoire was sequenced with immunoSEQ multiplex PCR; TCRdb's copy has only in-frame clones and lacks some. The table has tens of thousands of clones, about 74% seen once; the top ten hold 19%. The CDR3 covers 13 residues. The ends were cut back, 6 bases at V and 4 bases at J, with 16 bases in the middle. Germline lookup yields CDR1 SQVTM and CDR2 ANQGSEA. Concerning this clone: Its antigen is as yet unknown.

The rearrangement joins TRBV29-1 to TRBJ2-7; D is perhaps TRBD1 or TRBD2 (5 bases each). This sequence originates from a human donor with alopecia areata. Sequencing used NKG2D-low CD8+ T cells sorted from blood. This CDR3 reads CSVSELGGYEQYF. As DNA, the CDR3 is TGCAGCGTATCTGAGCTTGGGGGATACGAGCAGTACTTC.